This T cell receptor beta chain was obtained from a study of blood T cell repertoires in COVID-19. Study overall: T cells, B-cell-depleted T cells, or PBMCs provided the cDNA or gDNA that served as material.

The J segment lost 2 bases and the V segment lost 2 bases, leaving 5 bases of the junction unmatched. Germline V gives CDR1 SGHAT, CDR2 FQNNGV. CDR3 size: 15 residues. Which cohort a participant joined came from the clinical history participants gave. Method: immunoSEQ multiplex PCR; TCRdb's copy keeps in-frame clones and lacks some. This table holds under 200,000 clones, roughly 88% found once. The sample consisted of PBMCs or T cells enriched from blood (not recorded which). The gene calls are TRBV11-2 and TRBJ1-2; TRBD1 aligns across 7 bases. This TCR was sampled from a middle-aged man with acute COVID-19. The CDR3 DNA is TGTGCCAGCAGCTTAAGGGGGGACAGAAACTATGGCTACACCTTC. The encoded protein is CASSLRGDRNYGYTF.